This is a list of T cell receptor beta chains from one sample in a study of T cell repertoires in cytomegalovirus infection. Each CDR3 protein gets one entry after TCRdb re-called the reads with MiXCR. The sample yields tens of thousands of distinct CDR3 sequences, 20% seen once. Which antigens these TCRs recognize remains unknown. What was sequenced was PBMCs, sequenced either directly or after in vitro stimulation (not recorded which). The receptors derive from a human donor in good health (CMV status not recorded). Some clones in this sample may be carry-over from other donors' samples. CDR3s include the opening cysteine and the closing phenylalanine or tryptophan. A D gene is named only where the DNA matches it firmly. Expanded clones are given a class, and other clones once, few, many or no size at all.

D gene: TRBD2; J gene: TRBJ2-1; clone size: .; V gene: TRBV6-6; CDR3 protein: CASSYLGLVYNEQFF; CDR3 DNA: TGTGCCAGCAGTTACTTGGGACTAGTCTACAATGAGCAGTTCTTC
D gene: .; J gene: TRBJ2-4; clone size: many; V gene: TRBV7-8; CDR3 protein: CASSLREVSAKNIQYF; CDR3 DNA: TGTGCCAGCAGCCTCAGGGAAGTTAGTGCGAAAAACATTCAGTACTTC
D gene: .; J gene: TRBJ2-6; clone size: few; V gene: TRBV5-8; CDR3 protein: CASSLLVSGANVLTF; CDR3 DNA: TGTGCCAGCAGCTTGTTAGTGTCTGGGGCCAACGTCCTGACTTTC
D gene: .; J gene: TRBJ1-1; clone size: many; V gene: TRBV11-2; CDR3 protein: CASSSVRGSGTEAFF; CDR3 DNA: TGTGCCAGCAGCTCAGTCAGGGGTAGTGGGACTGAAGCTTTCTTT
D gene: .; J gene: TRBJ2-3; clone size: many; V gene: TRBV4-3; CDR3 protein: CASSQSTSRADTQYF; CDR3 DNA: TGCGCCAGCAGCCAATCCACCTCTAGAGCTGATACGCAGTATTTT
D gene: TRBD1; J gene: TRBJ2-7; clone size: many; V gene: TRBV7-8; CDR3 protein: CASSPGTGPYEQYF; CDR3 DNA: TGTGCCAGCAGCCCCGGGACAGGGCCCTACGAGCAGTACTTC
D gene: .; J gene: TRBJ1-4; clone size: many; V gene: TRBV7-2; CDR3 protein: CASSLEDRVGVGKLFF; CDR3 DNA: TGTGCCAGCAGCTTAGAGGATAGGGTCGGTGTAGGTAAACTGTTTTTT
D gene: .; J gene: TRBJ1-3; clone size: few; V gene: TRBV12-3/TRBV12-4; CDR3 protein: CASSQDVLGRGDSGNTIYF; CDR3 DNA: TGTGCCAGCAGTCAAGACGTCTTGGGCAGGGGCGACTCTGGAAACACCATATATTTT
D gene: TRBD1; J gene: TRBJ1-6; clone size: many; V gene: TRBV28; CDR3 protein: CASSSYRGSNSPLHF; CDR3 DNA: TGTGCCAGCAGCTCCTACAGGGGAAGCAATTCACCCCTCCACTTT
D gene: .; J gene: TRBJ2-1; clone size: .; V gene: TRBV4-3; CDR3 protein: CASSQEGPFGSYNEQFF; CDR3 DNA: TGCGCCAGCAGCCAAGAAGGGCCTTTCGGCTCCTACAATGAGCAGTTCTTC
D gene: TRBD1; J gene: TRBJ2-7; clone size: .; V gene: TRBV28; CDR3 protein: CASSLYRQGAHEQYF; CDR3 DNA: TGTGCCAGCAGTTTATATCGACAGGGGGCCCACGAGCAGTACTTC
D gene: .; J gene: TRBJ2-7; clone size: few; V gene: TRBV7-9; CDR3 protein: CASSPPGRLFEQYF; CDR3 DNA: TGTGCCAGCAGTCCCCCGGGCCGACTCTTCGAGCAGTACTTC
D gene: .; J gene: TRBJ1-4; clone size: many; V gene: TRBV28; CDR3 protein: CASSSPTANEKLFF; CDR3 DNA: TGTGCCAGCAGTTCTCCGACAGCTAATGAAAAACTGTTTTTT
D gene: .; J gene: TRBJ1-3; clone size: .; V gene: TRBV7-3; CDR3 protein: CASSRLGDGNTIYF; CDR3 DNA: TGTGCCAGCAGCCGCCTAGGGGATGGAAACACCATATATTTT
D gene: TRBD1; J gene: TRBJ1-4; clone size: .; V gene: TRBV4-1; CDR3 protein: CASSQKGLGDRGQKLFF; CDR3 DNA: TGCGCCAGCAGCCAAAAAGGGCTTGGGGACAGGGGGCAAAAACTGTTTTTT